This TCR beta chain was captured by sequencing in a study of blood T cell repertoires in COVID-19. Clones were read by immunoSEQ multiplex PCR, and TCRdb kept only the in-frame ones, dropping some. The sample has a few hundred thousand clones; about 91% are singletons. Sequenced material: PBMCs or T cells enriched from blood (not recorded which). The clonotype was recovered from a man aged 18-30 years with acute COVID-19.

The chain's CDR3 is CASSLSLGYNEQYF. The CDR3 DNA is TGTGCCAGCAGTTTATCTCTAGGATACAACGAGCAGTACTTC. J is TRBJ2-7 and V is TRBV27; no firm D call. V lost 0 bases and J 5 bases, leaving 11 bases between the germline ends. The CDR3 runs to 14 residues. From germline, CDR1 is MNHEY and CDR2 SMNVEV (reference sequence).